These 8 T cell receptor beta chains were sequenced from one sample in a study of cytomegalovirus exposure and HLA in healthy donors. Primers included in the PCR were 60 Vbeta and 13 Jbeta primers. The repertoire was sequenced with immunoSEQ multiplex PCR; TCRdb's copy has only in-frame clones and lacks some. The sample lists some 180,000 clones; 80% were seen once. What was sequenced was PBMCs. These TCRs come from a woman younger than 45 in good health and CMV-seronegative.

The chain uses TRBV19 and TRBJ1-5; the D is unclear. The CDR3 totals 13 residues. Germline lookup yields CDR1 LNHDA and CDR2 SQIVND (reference sequence). With 7 bases removed from V and 9 bases from J, the gap between germline ends came to 16 bases. CDR3 nucleotides: TGTGCCAGTACCTCTGGGAGGGAGCGGCCCCAGCATTTT. Encoded protein: CASTSGRERPQHF.

This sequence joins TRBV18 and TRBJ2-3; D is ambiguous. Between the trimmed V and J ends, which lost 2 bases and 3 bases, there was a span of 3 bases. Per the germline V gene, CDR1 is KGHSH and CDR2 is LQKENI. The CDR3 is 12 residues long. The CDR3 sequence: CASSPETDTQYF. Written as DNA, the CDR3 is TGTGCCAGCTCACCAGAGACAGATACGCAGTATTTT.

This chain uses TRBV19 with TRBJ2-4; tentatively, D is TRBD1 (5 bases). The CDR3 length is 17 residues. CDR1 and CDR2 from the germline V gene are LNHDA and SQIVND (reference sequence). Trimming pared 7 bases from V and 2 bases from J, leaving 21 bases between. In DNA, the CDR3 is TGTGCCAGTACCCTAGGCGCCCTAACAGGAACCAAAAACATTCAGTACTTC. It specifies CASTLGALTGTKNIQYF.

The genes are TRBV30 and TRBJ1-1; D unclear. Trimming cost V 2 bases and J 5 bases, with 12 bases left between them. Germline CDR1 is GTSNPN and CDR2 is SVGIG (reference sequence). This CDR3 is built from 13 residues. The CDR3 spells CAWSTRLWTEAFF. The DNA for the CDR3 is TGTGCCTGGAGTACCAGGCTCTGGACTGAAGCTTTCTTT.

This clone has a handful of counts. J is TRBJ2-7 and V is TRBV6-4; TRBD1 is a possible D gene (5 bases). The V gene's germline CDR1 is MRHNA and CDR2 SNTAGT. The V end was cut by 2 bases, the J end by 0 bases, with 14 bases between. The CDR3 has 16 residues. The CDR3 is CASSDPGPGSSYEQYF. CDR3 in DNA: TGTGCCAGCAGTGACCCTGGTCCAGGGTCCTCCTACGAGCAGTACTTC.

About this clone: Other DNA sequences in the sample encode the same CDR3. This chain joins TRBV6-5 and TRBJ1-6, with 10 nucleotides matching TRBD1. The J segment lost 8 bases and the V segment lost 2 bases, leaving 3 bases of the junction unmatched. The CDR3 runs to 15 residues. Germline V gives CDR1 MNHEY, CDR2 SVGAGI. The CDR3, as DNA: TGTGCCAGCAGTTACAGCGGGACAGGGGATTCACCCCTCCACTTT. Its translation is CASSYSGTGDSPLHF.

This clone was recorded once. The rearrangement uses TRBV19 and TRBJ2-7; D ambiguous. In germline, CDR1 is LNHDA, CDR2 SQIVND (reference sequence). The CDR3 has 14 amino acids. V was trimmed by 1 base and J by 0 bases, leaving 7 bases between them. The CDR3 DNA reads as TGTGCCAGTAGTATAGCCGGTGGCTCCTACGAGCAGTACTTC. Translated: CASSIAGGSYEQYF. Full variable domain (remainder filled in from reference TRBV19 and TRBJ2-7): DGGITQSPKYLFRKEGQNVTLSCEQNLNHDAMYWYRQDPGQGLRLIYYSQIVNDFQKGDIAEGYSVSREKKESFPLTVTSAQKNPTAFYLCASSIAGGSYEQYFGPGTRLTVT.

This clone was observed a handful of times. This chain's CDR3 is CSVEVGTGASYEQYF. CDR3 DNA sequence: TGCAGCGTTGAAGTGGGGACAGGGGCCTCCTACGAGCAGTACTTC. V and J are TRBV29-1 and TRBJ2-5; 10 bases line up with TRBD1. The J call may be in error: the DNA end matches TRBJ2-7 better. Germline CDR1 is SQVTM and CDR2 is ANQGSEA. The CDR3 consists of 15 residues.